This T cell receptor (beta chain) was identified during a study of T cell responses to AZD1222 COVID-19 vaccine. Sequenced by immunoSEQ multiplex PCR; TCRdb stores in-frame clones only, minus some. The table has about 130,000 clones, over 75% seen once. This clone came up once. CDR3 length: 15 residues. Germline CDR1 and CDR2: MNHEY and SVGEGT. Germline trimming cut 3 bases from V and 2 bases from J; bases unmatched to any gene: 7. The chain is built from TRBV6-2 or TRBV6-3 and TRBJ2-7, with 7 bases aligning to TRBD2. This receptor was identified in an adult in good health. Sequences were derived from peripheral blood, sampled on day 0 of AZD1222 vaccination. CDR3 residues: CASSYDPGRTYEQYF. CDR3 bases: TGTGCCAGCAGTTATGATCCCGGGAGGACCTACGAGCAGTACTTC.